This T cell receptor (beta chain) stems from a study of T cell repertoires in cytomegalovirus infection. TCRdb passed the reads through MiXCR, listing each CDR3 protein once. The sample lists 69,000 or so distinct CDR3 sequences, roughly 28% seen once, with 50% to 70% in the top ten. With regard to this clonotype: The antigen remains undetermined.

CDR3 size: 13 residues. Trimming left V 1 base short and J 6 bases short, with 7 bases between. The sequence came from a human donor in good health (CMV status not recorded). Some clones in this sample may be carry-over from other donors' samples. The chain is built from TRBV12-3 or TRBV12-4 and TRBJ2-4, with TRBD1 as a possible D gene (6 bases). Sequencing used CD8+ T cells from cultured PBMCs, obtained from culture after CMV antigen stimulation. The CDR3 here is CASSLGRGNIQYF. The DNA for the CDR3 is TGTGCCAGCAGTTTAGGCAGGGGAAACATTCAGTACTTC.